This entry features one T cell receptor (beta chain) sequence. Antigen: not known. Germline CDR1 reads MNHEY; CDR2 reads SVGAGI. Trimming stripped 4 bases from V and 0 bases from J, with 13 bases between. The CDR3 sequence is 16 residues long. These data are taken from a study of T cell responses to AZD1222 COVID-19 vaccine. Regarding the study as a whole: The sample set comprised mostly white British donors with more females, and clonal diversity was possibly underestimated. Among AZD1222 vaccinees, only 5 to 7 were seropositive at baseline. Every sample of the repertoires postdated the peak T cell response. Recipients of two AZD1222 doses showed rising Spike-specific TCR breadth and depth.

Libraries were prepared by immunoSEQ multiplex PCR; TCRdb keeps only in-frame clonotypes and omits some of them. The data contain 75,000 to 85,000 clones, approximately 80% of them singletons. This sequence was found in an adult who received the MenACWY meningococcal vaccine as a control. The chain has TRBV6-5 and TRBJ1-3, with D unclear. The sample here was peripheral blood, taken 28 days after the second dose of the MenACWY control vaccine. This chain's CDR3 is CASSLVPPYSGNTIYF. The CDR3 nucleotides are TGTGCCAGCAGTTTGGTTCCGCCTTACTCTGGAAACACCATATATTTT.